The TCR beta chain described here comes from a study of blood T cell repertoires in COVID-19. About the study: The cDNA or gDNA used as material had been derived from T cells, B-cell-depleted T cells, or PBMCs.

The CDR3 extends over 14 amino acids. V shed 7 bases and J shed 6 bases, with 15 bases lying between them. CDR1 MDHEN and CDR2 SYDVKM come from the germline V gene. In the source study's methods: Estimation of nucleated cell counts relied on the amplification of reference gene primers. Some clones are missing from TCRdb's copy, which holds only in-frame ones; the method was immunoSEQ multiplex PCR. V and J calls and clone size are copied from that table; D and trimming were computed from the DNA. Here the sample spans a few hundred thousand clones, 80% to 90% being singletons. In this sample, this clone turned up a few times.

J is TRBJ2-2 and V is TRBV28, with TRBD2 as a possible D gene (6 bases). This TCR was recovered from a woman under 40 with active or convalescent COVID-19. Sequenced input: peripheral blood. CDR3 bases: TGTGCCAGCACCTCCGGGACTCCCCCCGGGGAGCTGTTTTTT. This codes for CASTSGTPPGELFF.